The sequence of this TCR beta chain was determined in a study of cytomegalovirus exposure and HLA in healthy donors. Study results and limitations: Around 160 TCR beta chains were listed as cytomegalovirus-associated. The authors later found HLA-associated TCR beta chains more clonally expanded than equally common others.

Turning to this clone: Its matching antigen is unknown.

60 Vbeta and 13 Jbeta primers were used in PCR. Authors' processing steps: Around 76 million unique TCR beta chains, 8.5 million to 14 million shared, were counted in a later analysis. Generated by immunoSEQ multiplex PCR, the TCRdb table keeps only in-frame clones and is missing some. D and trimming were read from the DNA, whereas the V and J calls and clone size are those reported in that table. This sample has more than 95,000 clones, with around three quarters found just once. V gave up 2 bases and J gave up 7 bases, with 20 bases separating them. The CDR3 covers 16 residues. CDR1 and CDR2 from the germline V gene are MDHEN and SYDVKM.

Sample: PBMCs. The chain employs TRBV28 and TRBJ1-2, with D perhaps matching TRBD1 (6 bases). The source of this sequence is a woman aged 18-29 years in good health and CMV-seropositive. The CDR3 region is CASSLPAAGAHVGYTF. The CDR3 DNA sequence: TGTGCCAGCAGTTTACCCGCGGCAGGGGCCCATGTTGGCTACACCTTC.